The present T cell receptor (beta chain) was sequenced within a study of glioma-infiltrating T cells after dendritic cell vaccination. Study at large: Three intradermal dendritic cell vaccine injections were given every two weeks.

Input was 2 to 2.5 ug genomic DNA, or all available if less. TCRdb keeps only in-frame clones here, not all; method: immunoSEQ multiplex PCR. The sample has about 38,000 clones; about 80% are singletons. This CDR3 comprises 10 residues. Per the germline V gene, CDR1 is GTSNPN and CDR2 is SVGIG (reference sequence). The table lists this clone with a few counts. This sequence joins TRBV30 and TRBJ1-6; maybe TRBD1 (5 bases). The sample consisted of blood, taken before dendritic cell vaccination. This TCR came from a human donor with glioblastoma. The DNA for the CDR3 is TGTGGTCGGGGGGGTCCCCCCCTCCACTTT. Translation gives CGRGGPPLHF.